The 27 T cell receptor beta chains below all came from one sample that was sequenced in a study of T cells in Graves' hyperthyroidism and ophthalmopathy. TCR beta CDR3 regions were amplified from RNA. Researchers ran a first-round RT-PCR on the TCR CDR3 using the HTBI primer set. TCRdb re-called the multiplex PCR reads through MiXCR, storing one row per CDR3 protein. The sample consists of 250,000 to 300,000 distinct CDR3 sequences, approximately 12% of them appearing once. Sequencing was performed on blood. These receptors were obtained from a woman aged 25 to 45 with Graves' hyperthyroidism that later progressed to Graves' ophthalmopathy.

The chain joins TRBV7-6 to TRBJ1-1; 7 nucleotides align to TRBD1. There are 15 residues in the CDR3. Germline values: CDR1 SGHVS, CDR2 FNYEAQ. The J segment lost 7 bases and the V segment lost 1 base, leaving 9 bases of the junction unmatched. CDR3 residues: CASSLGGGAYLEAFF. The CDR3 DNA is TGTGCCAGCAGCTTAGGAGGGGGCGCCTATCTTGAAGCTTTCTTT.

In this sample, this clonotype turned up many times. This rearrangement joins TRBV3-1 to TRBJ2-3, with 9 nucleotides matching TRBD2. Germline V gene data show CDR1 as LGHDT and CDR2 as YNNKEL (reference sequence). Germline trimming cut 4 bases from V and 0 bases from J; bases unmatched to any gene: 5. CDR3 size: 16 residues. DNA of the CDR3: TGTGCCAGCAGCCCTAGCGGGACGACTAGCACAGATACGCAGTATTTT. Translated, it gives CASSPSGTTSTDTQYF.

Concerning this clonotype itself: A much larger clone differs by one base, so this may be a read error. CDR3 sequence: CASAVAGGYNEQFF. The CDR3 coding sequence is TGTGCCAGCGCCGTAGCGGGAGGGTACAATGAGCAGTTCTTC. J is TRBJ2-1 and V is TRBV11-1; 11 bases map to TRBD2. Germline V gene data show CDR1 as SGHAT and CDR2 as FQDESV (reference sequence). The CDR3 has 14 residues. The trim removed 8 bases at V and 4 bases at J, leaving 4 bases unmatched.

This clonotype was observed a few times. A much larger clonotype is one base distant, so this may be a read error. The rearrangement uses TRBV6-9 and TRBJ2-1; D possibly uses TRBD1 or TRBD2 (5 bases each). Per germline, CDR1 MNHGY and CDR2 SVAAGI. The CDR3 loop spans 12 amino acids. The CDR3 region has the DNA TGTGCCAGCAGTTACGCCGTAGGGGAGCAGTCCTTC. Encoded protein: CASSYAVGEQSF.

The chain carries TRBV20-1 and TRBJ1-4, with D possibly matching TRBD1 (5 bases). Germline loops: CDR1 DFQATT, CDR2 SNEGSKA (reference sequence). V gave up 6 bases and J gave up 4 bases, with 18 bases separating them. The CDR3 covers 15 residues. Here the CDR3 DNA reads TGCAGTGCGAGTAAGGACGGCGACAGTAATGAAAAACTGTTTTTT. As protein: CSASKDGDSNEKLFF.

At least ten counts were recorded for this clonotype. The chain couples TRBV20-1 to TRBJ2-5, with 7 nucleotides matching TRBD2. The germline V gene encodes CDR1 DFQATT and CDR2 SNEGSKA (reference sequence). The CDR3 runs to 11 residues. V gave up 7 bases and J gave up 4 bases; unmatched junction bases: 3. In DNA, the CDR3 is TGCAGTGGGGAGGGTCCAGAGACCCAGTACTTC. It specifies CSGEGPETQYF.

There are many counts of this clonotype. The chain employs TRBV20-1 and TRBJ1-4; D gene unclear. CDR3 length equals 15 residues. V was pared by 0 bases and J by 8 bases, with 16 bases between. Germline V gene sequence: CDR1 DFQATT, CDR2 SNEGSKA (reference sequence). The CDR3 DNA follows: TGCAGTGCTAGAGATCAAGCTGGGAGATCGGAAAAACTGTTTTTT. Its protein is CSARDQAGRSEKLFF.

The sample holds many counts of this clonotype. CDR3 protein: CASSSLAGQQYF. The CDR3 nucleotides read TGTGCCAGCAGCTCCCTAGCGGGACAGCAGTACTTC. This chain links TRBV7-2 with TRBJ2-7; 9 nucleotides agree with TRBD2. Per germline, CDR1 SGHTA and CDR2 FQGNSA. The ends lost 4 bases at V and 8 bases at J; junction bases unmatched: 3. This CDR3 is 12 amino acids long.

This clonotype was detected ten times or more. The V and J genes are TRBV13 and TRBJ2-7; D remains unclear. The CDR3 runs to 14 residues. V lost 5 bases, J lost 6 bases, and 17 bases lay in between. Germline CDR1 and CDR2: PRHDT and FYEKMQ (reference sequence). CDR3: CASSVGWGSPEQYF. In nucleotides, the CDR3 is TGTGCCAGCAGCGTTGGTTGGGGTAGCCCCGAGCAGTACTTC. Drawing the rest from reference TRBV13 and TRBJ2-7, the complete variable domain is AAGVIQSPRHLIKEKRETATLKCYPIPRHDTVYWYQQGPGQDPQFLISFYEKMQSDKGSIPDRFSAQQFSDYHSELNMSSLELGDSALYFCASSVGWGSPEQYFGPGTRLTVT.

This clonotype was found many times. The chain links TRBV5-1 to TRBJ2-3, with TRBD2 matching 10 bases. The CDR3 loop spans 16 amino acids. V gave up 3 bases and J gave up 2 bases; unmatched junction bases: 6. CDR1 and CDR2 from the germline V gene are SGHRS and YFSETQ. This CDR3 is CASSWEREGPTDTQYF. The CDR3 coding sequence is TGCGCCAGCAGCTGGGAGCGGGAGGGCCCCACAGATACGCAGTATTTT.

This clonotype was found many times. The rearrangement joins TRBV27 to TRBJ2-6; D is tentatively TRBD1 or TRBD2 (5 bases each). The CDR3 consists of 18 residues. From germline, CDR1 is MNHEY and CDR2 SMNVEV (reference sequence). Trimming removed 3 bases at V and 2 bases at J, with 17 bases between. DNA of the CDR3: TGTGCCAGCAGTTTCCGACTGGTGGGGGTCGCTGGGGCCAACGTCCTGACTTTC. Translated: CASSFRLVGVAGANVLTF.

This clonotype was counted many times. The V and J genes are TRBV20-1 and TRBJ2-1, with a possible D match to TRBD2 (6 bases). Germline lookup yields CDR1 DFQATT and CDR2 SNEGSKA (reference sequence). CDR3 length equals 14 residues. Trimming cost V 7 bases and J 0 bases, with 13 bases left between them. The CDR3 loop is CSVLSGSSYNEQFF. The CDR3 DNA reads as TGCAGTGTTTTATCCGGGAGCTCCTACAATGAGCAGTTCTTC.

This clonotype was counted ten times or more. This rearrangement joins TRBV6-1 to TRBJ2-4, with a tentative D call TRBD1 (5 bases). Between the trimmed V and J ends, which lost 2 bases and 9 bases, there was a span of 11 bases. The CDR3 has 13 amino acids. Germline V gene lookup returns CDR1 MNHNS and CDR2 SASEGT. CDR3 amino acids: CASSESGKGIQYF. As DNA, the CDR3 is TGTGCCAGCAGTGAATCAGGGAAGGGCATTCAGTACTTC.

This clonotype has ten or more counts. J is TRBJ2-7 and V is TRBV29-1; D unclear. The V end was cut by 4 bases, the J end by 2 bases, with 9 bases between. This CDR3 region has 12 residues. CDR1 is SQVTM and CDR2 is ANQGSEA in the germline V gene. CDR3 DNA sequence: TGCAGCGTTGTGGCAGAAACCTACGAGCAGTACTTC. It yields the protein CSVVAETYEQYF.

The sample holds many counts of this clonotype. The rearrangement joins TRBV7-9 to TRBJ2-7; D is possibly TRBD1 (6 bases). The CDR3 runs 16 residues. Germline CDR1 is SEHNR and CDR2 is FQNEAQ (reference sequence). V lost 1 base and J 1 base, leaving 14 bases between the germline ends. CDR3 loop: CASSLVSAGDSYEQYF. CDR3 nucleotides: TGTGCCAGCAGCTTAGTATCGGCAGGGGATTCCTACGAGCAGTACTTC.

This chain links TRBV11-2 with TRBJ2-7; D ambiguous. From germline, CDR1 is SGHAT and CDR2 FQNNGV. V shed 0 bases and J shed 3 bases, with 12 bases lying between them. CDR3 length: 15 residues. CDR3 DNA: TGTGCCAGCAGCTTAGATCTTGAGACGGTCTACGAGCAGTACTTC. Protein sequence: CASSLDLETVYEQYF.

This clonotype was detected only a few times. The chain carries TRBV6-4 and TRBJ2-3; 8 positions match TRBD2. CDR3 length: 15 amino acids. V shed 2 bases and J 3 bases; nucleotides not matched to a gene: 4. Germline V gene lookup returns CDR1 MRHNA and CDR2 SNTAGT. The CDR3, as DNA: TGTGCCAGCAGTGACCGCCCGGGAGGGACAGATACGCAGTATTTT. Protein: CASSDRPGGTDTQYF.

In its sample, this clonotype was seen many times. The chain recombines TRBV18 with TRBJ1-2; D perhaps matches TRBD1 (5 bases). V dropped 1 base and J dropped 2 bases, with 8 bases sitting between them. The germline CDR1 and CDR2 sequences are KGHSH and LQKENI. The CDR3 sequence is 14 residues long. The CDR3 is CASSPQTGNYGYTF. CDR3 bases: TGTGCCAGCTCACCACAAACAGGCAACTATGGCTACACCTTC.

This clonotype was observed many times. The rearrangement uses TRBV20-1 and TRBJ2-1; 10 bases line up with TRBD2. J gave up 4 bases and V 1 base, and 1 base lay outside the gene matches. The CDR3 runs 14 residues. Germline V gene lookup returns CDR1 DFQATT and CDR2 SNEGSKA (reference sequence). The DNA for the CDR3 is TGCAGTGCTAGAGGGACTAGCGGATACAATGAGCAGTTCTTC. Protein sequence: CSARGTSGYNEQFF.

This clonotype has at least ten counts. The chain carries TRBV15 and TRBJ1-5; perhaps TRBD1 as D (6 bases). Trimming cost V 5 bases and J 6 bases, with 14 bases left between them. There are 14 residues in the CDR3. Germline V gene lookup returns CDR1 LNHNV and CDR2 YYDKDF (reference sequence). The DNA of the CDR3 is TGTGCCACCAGCGCTGGGGGGGGGCTTCAGCCCCAGCATTTT. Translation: CATSAGGGLQPQHF.

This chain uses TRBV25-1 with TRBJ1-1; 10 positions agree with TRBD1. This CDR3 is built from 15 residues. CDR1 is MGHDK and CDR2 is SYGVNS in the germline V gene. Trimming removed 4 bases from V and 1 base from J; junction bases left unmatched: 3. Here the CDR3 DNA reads TGTGCCAGCAGTGCCTGGGACAGGGGGAACACTGAAGCTTTCTTT. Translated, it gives CASSAWDRGNTEAFF.

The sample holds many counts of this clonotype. The CDR3 sequence: CASSERYYEQYF. For the CDR3, the DNA is TGTGCCAGCAGTGAACGGTACTACGAGCAGTACTTC. J is TRBJ2-7 and V is TRBV28; unclear D gene. The germline CDR1 and CDR2 sequences are MDHEN and SYDVKM. The CDR3 runs to 12 residues. Trimming took off 5 bases at V and 3 bases at J, with 8 bases between the two ends.

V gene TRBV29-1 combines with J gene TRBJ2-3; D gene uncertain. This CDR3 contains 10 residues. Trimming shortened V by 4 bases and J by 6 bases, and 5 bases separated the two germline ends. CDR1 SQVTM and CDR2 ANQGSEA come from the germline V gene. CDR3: CSVGADTQYF. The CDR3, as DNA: TGCAGCGTTGGTGCGGATACGCAGTATTTT.

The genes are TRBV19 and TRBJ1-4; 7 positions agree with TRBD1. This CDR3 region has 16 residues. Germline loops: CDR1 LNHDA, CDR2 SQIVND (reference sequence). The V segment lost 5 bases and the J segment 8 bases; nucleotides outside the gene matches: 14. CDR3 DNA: TGTGCCAGTAGTGCGGCGACAGGGCAGGCTCGGGAAAAACTGTTTTTT. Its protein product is CASSAATGQAREKLFF.

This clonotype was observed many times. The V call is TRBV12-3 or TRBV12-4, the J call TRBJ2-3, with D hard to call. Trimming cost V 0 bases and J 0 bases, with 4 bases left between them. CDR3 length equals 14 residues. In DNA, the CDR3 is TGTGCCAGCAGTTTAGCTTCTAGCACAGATACGCAGTATTTT. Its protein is CASSLASSTDTQYF.

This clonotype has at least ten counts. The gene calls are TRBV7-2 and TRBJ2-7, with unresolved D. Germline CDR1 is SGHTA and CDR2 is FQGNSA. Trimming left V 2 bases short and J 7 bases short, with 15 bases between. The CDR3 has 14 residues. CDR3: CASSLTGPKLEQYF. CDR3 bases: TGTGCCAGCAGCTTAACCGGCCCTAAACTGGAGCAGTACTTC.

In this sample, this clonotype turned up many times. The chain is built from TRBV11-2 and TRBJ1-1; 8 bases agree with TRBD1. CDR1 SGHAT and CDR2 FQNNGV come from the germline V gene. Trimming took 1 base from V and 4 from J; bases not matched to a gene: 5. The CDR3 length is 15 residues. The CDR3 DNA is TGTGCCAGCAGCTTAGCTTACAGGGGGGCCACTGAAGCTTTCTTT. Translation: CASSLAYRGATEAFF.